This paragraph covers one T cell receptor (beta chain) sequence. The data derive from a study of radiotherapy plus CTLA-4 blockade in lung cancer. V lost 1 base and J lost 1, with 5 bases in between. This CDR3 is 13 amino acids long. The germline V gene encodes CDR1 GTSNPN and CDR2 SVGIG (reference sequence). Profiling relied on immunoSEQ multiplex PCR, and the TCRdb table lists in-frame clones only, not all of them. The sample holds about 110,000 clones, roughly 86% seen once. The specimen comprised peripheral blood, sampled from a patient treated with radiotherapy plus ipilimumab. This sequence originates from a human donor with non-small cell lung cancer that progressed on radiotherapy plus ipilimumab. Some clones in this sample may be carry-over from other donors' samples. This chain joins TRBV30 and TRBJ2-1; unclear D gene. CDR3 region: CAWSDSSYNEQFF. The DNA for the CDR3 is TGTGCCTGGAGTGACTCTTCCTACAATGAGCAGTTCTTC. The full variable domain, with the rest looked up from reference TRBV30 and TRBJ2-1, is SQTIHQWPATLVQPVGSPLSLECTVEGTSNPNLYWYRQAAGRGLQLLFYSVGIGQISSEVPQNLSASRPQDRQFILSSKKLLLSDSGFYLCAWSDSSYNEQFFGPGTRLTVL.